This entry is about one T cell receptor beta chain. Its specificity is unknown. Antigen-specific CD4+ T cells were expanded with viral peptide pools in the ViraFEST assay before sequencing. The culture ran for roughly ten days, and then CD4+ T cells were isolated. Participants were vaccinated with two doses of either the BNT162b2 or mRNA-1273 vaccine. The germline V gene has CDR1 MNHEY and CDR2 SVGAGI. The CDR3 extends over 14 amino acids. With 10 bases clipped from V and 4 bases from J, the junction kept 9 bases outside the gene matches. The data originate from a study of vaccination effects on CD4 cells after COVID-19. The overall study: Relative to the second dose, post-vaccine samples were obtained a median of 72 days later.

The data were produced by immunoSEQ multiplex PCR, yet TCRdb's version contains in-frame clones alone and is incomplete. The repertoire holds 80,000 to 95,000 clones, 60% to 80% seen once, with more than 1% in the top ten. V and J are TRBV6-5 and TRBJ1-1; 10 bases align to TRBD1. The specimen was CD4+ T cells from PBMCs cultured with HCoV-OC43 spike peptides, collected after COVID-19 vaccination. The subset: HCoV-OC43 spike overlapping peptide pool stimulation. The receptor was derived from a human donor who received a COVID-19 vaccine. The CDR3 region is CATRQGAGVTEAFF. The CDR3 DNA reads TGTGCCACAAGACAGGGGGCAGGGGTCACTGAAGCTTTCTTT.